This T cell receptor beta chain originates from a study of low-dose radiotherapy and immunotherapy resistance in tumors. In the study overall: Daily, from cycle 1 day 1 and for four cycles, patients took oral aspirin 300 mg.

Time point noted: before trial treatment. Patients who could take part had advanced solid tumors with no tumor-infiltrating lymphocytes. The sample holds a few counts of this clonotype. TRAV- and TRBV-specific primers, spanning alpha and beta chains, primed first-strand cDNA. Amplification, which lasted roughly 20 PCR cycles, used a constant-region primer and V-primer adapter to amplify TCRs. TCRdb recomputed calls from the reads with MiXCR, one row per CDR3 protein. The table has about 82,000 distinct CDR3 sequences, approximately 20% seen once; the top ten hold 5.5% to 6%. Germline V CDR1 and CDR2: MDHEN, SYDVKM. This CDR3 comprises 16 residues. With V trimmed by 6 bases and J by 4 bases, 8 bases remained unmatched.

The receptor was derived from a male donor with prostate cancer. The V call is TRBV28, the J call TRBJ2-6, with 8 bases that match TRBD1. The sequences come from PBMCs, collected before treatment. The CDR3 loop is CASSPLDRAGANVLTF. The DNA of the CDR3 is TGTGCCAGCAGCCCCCTGGACAGGGCCGGGGCCAACGTCCTGACTTTC. Full variable domain (rest looked up from reference TRBV28 and TRBJ2-6): DVKVTQSSRYLVKRTGEKVFLECVQDMDHENMFWYRQDPGLGLRLIYFSYDVKMKEKGDIPEGYSVSREKKERFSLILESASTNQTSMYLCASSPLDRAGANVLTFGAGSRLTVL.